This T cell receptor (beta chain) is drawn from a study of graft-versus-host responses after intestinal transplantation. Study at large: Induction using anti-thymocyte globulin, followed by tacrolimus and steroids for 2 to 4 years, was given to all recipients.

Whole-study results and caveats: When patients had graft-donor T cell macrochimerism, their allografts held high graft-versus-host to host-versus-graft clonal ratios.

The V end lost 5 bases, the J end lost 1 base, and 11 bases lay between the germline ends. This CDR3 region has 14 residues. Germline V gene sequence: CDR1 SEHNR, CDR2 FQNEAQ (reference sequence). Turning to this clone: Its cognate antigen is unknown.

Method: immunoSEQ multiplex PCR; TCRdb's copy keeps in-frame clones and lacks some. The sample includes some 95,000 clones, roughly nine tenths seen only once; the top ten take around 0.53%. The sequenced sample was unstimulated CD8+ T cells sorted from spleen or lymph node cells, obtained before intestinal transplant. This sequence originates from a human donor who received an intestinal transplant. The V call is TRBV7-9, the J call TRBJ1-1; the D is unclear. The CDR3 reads CASSPEASNTEAFF. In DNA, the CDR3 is TGTGCCAGCAGCCCCGAGGCATCGAACACTGAAGCTTTCTTT.